Listed below are T cell receptor beta chains from one sample, sequenced in a study of OX40 agonist ivuxolimab in advanced cancers. The protocol was immunoSEQ multiplex PCR, while the TCRdb copy is restricted to in-frame clones and leaves out a portion. The sample consists of 80,000 to 100,000 clones, roughly 87% of them appearing once. The specimen comprised CD4+ or CD8+ T cells sorted from blood, sampled in a trial of the OX40 agonist ivuxolimab. Receptors originate from an adult with an advanced solid tumor such as melanoma, head and neck, liver or kidney cancer. CDR3s include the opening cysteine and the closing phenylalanine or tryptophan. The D gene is left open where the match is weak. Clone size is stated in some rows and not others, as once, few, many or a class when expanded.

.	TRBJ2-1	TRBV4-3	.	CASSQVGGSYNEQFF	TGCGCCAGCAGCCAAGTGGGAGGCTCCTACAATGAGCAGTTCTTC
once	TRBJ2-7	TRBV21-1	.	CASSARGSQTAPFSRGANEQYF	TGTGCCAGCAGCGCACGTGGTTCTCAAACGGCCCCTTTTTCCAGGGGGGCCAACGAGCAGTACTTC
.	TRBJ1-4	TRBV5-1	TRBD1	CASSRTGLTEKLFF	TGCGCCAGCAGCCGGACAGGTTTAACTGAAAAACTGTTTTTT
few	TRBJ1-1	TRBV30	.	CAWSVNGGNTEAFF	TGTGCCTGGAGTGTAAATGGAGGGAACACTGAAGCTTTCTTT
once	TRBJ1-1	TRBV7-9	.	CASSLFEGPTEAFF	TGTGCCAGCAGCTTATTTGAGGGTCCCACTGAAGCTTTCTTT
.	TRBJ1-2	TRBV29-1	.	CSVEFDPTARDGYTF	TGCAGCGTTGAATTCGACCCGACAGCCCGGGATGGCTACACCTTC
.	TRBJ2-5	TRBV18	TRBD1	CASSPGQPLQETQYF	TGTGCCAGCTCACCGGGACAGCCTTTACAAGAGACCCAGTACTTC
.	TRBJ2-2	TRBV30	TRBD2	CAWSVGLAGTGELFF	TGTGCCTGGAGTGTGGGTCTAGCGGGCACCGGGGAGCTGTTTTTT
.	TRBJ2-7	TRBV4-2	TRBD2	CASSQDELAGGRGQYF	TGTGCCAGCAGCCAAGATGAGCTAGCGGGAGGGCGAGGGCAGTACTTC
.	TRBJ1-5	TRBV19	.	CASSIGGAGRNQPQHF	TGTGCCAGTAGTATTGGGGGGGCAGGGCGAAATCAGCCCCAGCATTTT
.	TRBJ2-6	TRBV7-2	.	CASSPPSAGDSGANVLTF	TGTGCCAGCAGCCCCCCTTCCGCTGGGGACTCTGGGGCCAACGTCCTGACTTTC
.	TRBJ2-1	TRBV4-3	TRBD2	CASSRGGALPNEQFF	TGCGCCAGCAGCCGGGGGGGAGCCTTGCCCAATGAGCAGTTCTTC
.	TRBJ1-2	TRBV4-3	.	CASSQAHGGQNYGYTF	TGCGCCAGCAGCCAAGCTCACGGGGGCCAGAACTATGGCTACACCTTC
.	TRBJ2-5	TRBV18	.	CASSPRGVGETQYF	TGTGCCAGCTCACCACGGGGAGTAGGAGAGACCCAGTACTTC
.	TRBJ2-7	TRBV7-2	.	CASSYSGAYEQYF	TGTGCCAGCAGCTATTCAGGGGCCTACGAGCAGTACTTC
.	TRBJ1-4	TRBV30	TRBD1	CAWSVSKGAYEKLFF	TGTGCCTGGAGTGTTAGTAAGGGGGCGTATGAAAAACTGTTTTTT
once	TRBJ1-1	TRBV5-5	.	CAQAREVNTEAFF	TGTGCCCAGGCGAGGGAGGTGAACACTGAAGCTTTCTTT
.	TRBJ2-7	TRBV29-1	TRBD2	CSVVESGRGFSYEQYF	TGCAGCGTGGTGGAGAGCGGGAGGGGTTTCTCCTACGAGCAGTACTTC
.	TRBJ1-1	TRBV4-1	.	CASSLEEAGNTEAFF	TGCGCCAGCAGCCTGGAGGAGGCGGGGAACACTGAAGCTTTCTTT
once	TRBJ2-3	TRBV19	.	CASKEDSTDTQYF	TGTGCCAGTAAGGAGGACAGCACAGATACGCAGTATTTT
.	TRBJ2-3	TRBV5-4	.	CASSLPADTQYF	TGTGCCAGCAGCTTGCCCGCAGATACGCAGTATTTT
.	TRBJ2-2	TRBV10-3	.	CAIRGSGSAGELFF	TGTGCCATCAGGGGTTCAGGGTCGGCCGGGGAGCTGTTTTTT
few	TRBJ2-5	TRBV2	TRBD1	CASSPGTAAETQYF	TGTGCCAGCAGTCCCGGGACAGCAGCGGAGACCCAGTACTTC
.	TRBJ1-1	TRBV11-2	TRBD1	CASSWDRGNSEAFF	TGTGCCAGCAGCTGGGACAGGGGAAACTCTGAAGCTTTCTTT
.	TRBJ1-6	TRBV5-6	.	CASRGNRAAPLHF	TGTGCCAGCAGGGGAAACAGGGCAGCACCCCTCCACTTT
.	TRBJ1-6	TRBV18	TRBD1	CASSPGSGGLDSPLHF	TGTGCCAGCTCACCAGGGTCAGGGGGCTTGGATTCACCCCTCCACTTT
.	TRBJ2-5	TRBV11-3	TRBD1	CASSLGTGIVETQYF	TGTGCCAGCAGCTTAGGGACAGGGATCGTGGAGACCCAGTACTTC
.	TRBJ1-1	TRBV6-4	TRBD1	CAARRQGKKAFF	TGTGCCGCGAGGAGACAGGGAAAAAAAGCTTTCTTT
.	TRBJ2-7	TRBV7-3	.	CASSPGYWDEQYF	TGTGCCAGCAGCCCGGGGTACTGGGACGAGCAGTACTTC
.	TRBJ1-1	TRBV7-9	.	CASSFEDRGAFF	TGTGCCAGCAGCTTCGAGGACCGAGGGGCTTTCTTT
.	TRBJ2-3	TRBV7-2	TRBD2	CASSALGLAGGPGTQYF	TGTGCCAGCAGCGCTCTCGGACTAGCGGGAGGGCCAGGTACGCAGTATTTT
.	TRBJ2-7	TRBV28	.	CASTSGTTTGEYF	TGTGCCAGCACCTCCGGGACGACGACCGGAGAGTACTTC
.	TRBJ2-5	TRBV28	.	CASSSPGERWSGETQYF	TGTGCCAGCAGTTCTCCAGGGGAGAGGTGGTCGGGGGAGACCCAGTACTTC
.	TRBJ2-5	TRBV11-3	.	CASSLRSTQETQYF	TGTGCCAGCAGCTTACGGTCTACTCAAGAGACCCAGTACTTC
once	TRBJ2-5	TRBV7-2	.	CASSFQTGRETQYF	TGTGCCAGCAGCTTCCAAACAGGGCGGGAGACCCAGTACTTC
.	TRBJ1-1	TRBV7-2	.	CASSPRGGARDTEAFF	TGTGCCAGCAGCCCTAGAGGGGGGGCGCGGGACACTGAAGCTTTCTTT
.	TRBJ2-7	TRBV30	.	CAWTDGSYEQYF	TGTGCCTGGACCGACGGATCCTACGAGCAGTACTTC
.	TRBJ1-2	TRBV5-6	TRBD1	CASSLQDREFYGYTF	TGTGCCAGCAGCTTGCAGGACAGGGAATTTTACGGCTACACCTTC
.	TRBJ2-5	TRBV19	.	CASSIGREETQYF	TGTGCCAGTAGTATCGGCAGGGAAGAGACCCAGTACTTC
.	TRBJ1-2	TRBV7-2	.	CASSLGTAPYGYTF	TGTGCCAGCAGCTTAGGGACAGCCCCCTATGGCTACACCTTC
.	TRBJ2-3	TRBV30	TRBD2	CAWSRLAGGPNTQYF	TGTGCCTGGAGTAGATTAGCGGGAGGGCCAAATACGCAGTATTTT
once	TRBJ2-6	TRBV5-1	.	CATTSLAAGANVLTF	TGCGCCACGACTTCCCTAGCTGCTGGGGCCAACGTCCTGACTTTC
.	TRBJ2-4	TRBV7-2	TRBD2	CASSLGSGIGAKNIQYF	TGTGCCAGCAGCTTAGGGAGCGGGATAGGAGCCAAAAACATTCAGTACTTC
.	TRBJ1-2	TRBV5-1	.	CASTLLAGSLDGYTF	TGCGCCAGCACCCTACTGGCGGGATCCTTGGATGGCTACACCTTC
.	TRBJ2-7	TRBV30	.	CAWSPKWKSSYEQYF	TGTGCCTGGAGCCCTAAGTGGAAGAGCTCCTACGAGCAGTACTTC
.	TRBJ1-4	TRBV5-4	TRBD1	CASSLGGEGASNEKLFF	TGTGCCAGCAGCTTGGGAGGGGAGGGGGCTTCTAATGAAAAACTGTTTTTT
.	TRBJ2-3	TRBV5-6	.	CASSLSGTDTQYF	TGTGCCAGCAGTCTTAGCGGCACAGATACGCAGTATTTT
.	TRBJ1-2	TRBV6-6	.	CASSDRNYGYTF	TGTGCCAGCAGCGACAGAAACTATGGCTACACCTTC
.	TRBJ1-2	TRBV5-4	.	CASSANPGLNYGYTF	TGTGCCAGCAGCGCGAACCCGGGGCTGAACTATGGCTACACCTTC
.	TRBJ2-5	TRBV5-1	.	CASSFQGGQETQYF	TGCGCCAGCAGCTTCCAAGGGGGACAAGAGACCCAGTACTTC
.	TRBJ1-3	TRBV28	.	CASTLPGPYSGNTIYF	TGTGCCAGCACCCTCCCTGGCCCTTACTCTGGAAACACCATATATTTT
.	TRBJ2-3	TRBV6-5	.	CASGSLRGTDTQYF	TGTGCCAGCGGATCCCTCAGGGGTACAGATACGCAGTATTTT
.	TRBJ2-5	TRBV2	.	CASSVGPRRQETQYF	TGTGCCAGCAGTGTCGGGCCCCGGCGCCAAGAGACCCAGTACTTC
.	TRBJ2-7	TRBV19	TRBD2	CASSIDLDSGMSYEQYF	TGTGCCAGTAGTATAGATCTGGATAGCGGGATGTCCTACGAGCAGTACTTC
.	TRBJ1-5	TRBV7-2	.	CASSLNSNQPQHF	TGTGCCAGCAGCTTAAACAGCAATCAGCCCCAGCATTTT